A selection of T cell receptor beta chains follows, all from one sample in a study of OX40 agonist ivuxolimab in advanced cancers. Profiled with immunoSEQ multiplex PCR; TCRdb holds only in-frame clones, not every one. Among 30,000 to 40,000 clones, roughly 84% were seen once, and the ten largest hold 1.5% to 2%. Sequencing was performed on CD4+ or CD8+ T cells sorted from blood, taken in a trial of the OX40 agonist ivuxolimab. These receptors were collected from an adult with an advanced solid tumor such as melanoma, head and neck, liver or kidney cancer. Each CDR3 is given with its conserved first and last residue. A D gene is named only where the DNA matches it firmly. Expanded clones are given a class, and other clones once, few, many or no size at all.

clone size | D gene | J gene | V gene | CDR3 protein | CDR3 DNA
few | TRBD1 | TRBJ2-1 | TRBV7-2 | CASSLDRGQGVVNEQFF | TGTGCCAGCAGCTTAGATAGGGGACAGGGAGTTGTCAATGAGCAGTTCTTC
- | - | TRBJ1-2 | TRBV10-3 | CAIRSDLNTYGYTF | TGTGCCATCAGGTCGGACCTTAACACTTATGGCTACACCTTC
- | TRBD2 | TRBJ2-1 | TRBV27 | CASSYKAVREWYNEQFF | TGTGCCAGCAGTTACAAGGCGGTGCGGGAGTGGTACAATGAGCAGTTCTTC
- | - | TRBJ1-1 | TRBV7-9 | CASSLVGRDTEAFF | TGTGCCAGCAGCTTAGTGGGGAGAGACACTGAAGCTTTCTTT
- | - | TRBJ1-4 | TRBV6-5 | CASSQGFNEKLFF | TGTGCCAGTTCTCAGGGATTTAATGAAAAACTGTTTTTT
- | - | TRBJ2-5 | TRBV6-1 | CASTRTAQETQYF | TGTGCCAGCACCCGGACAGCCCAAGAGACCCAGTACTTC
- | - | TRBJ1-2 | TRBV23-1 | CASSRPEGGNGYTF | TGCGCCAGCAGTCGCCCGGAGGGGGGCAATGGCTACACCTTC
- | TRBD2 | TRBJ2-2 | TRBV27 | CASSALAGVAGELFF | TGTGCCAGCAGCGCACTAGCGGGTGTTGCCGGGGAGCTGTTTTTT
- | TRBD2 | TRBJ2-5 | TRBV28 | CASSLVGGSGKTQYF | TGTGCCAGCAGTTTGGTCGGCGGGAGCGGGAAGACCCAGTACTTC
- | TRBD2 | TRBJ2-1 | TRBV7-2 | CASSLRASGGGRDEQFF | TGTGCCAGCAGCTTACGTGCTAGCGGGGGAGGAAGGGATGAGCAGTTCTTC
- | TRBD1 | TRBJ2-5 | TRBV6-6 | CASSRQGGAQTQYF | TGTGCCAGCAGTCGACAAGGGGGCGCTCAGACCCAGTACTTC
- | - | TRBJ2-1 | TRBV10-3 | CAISEQGFYNEQFF | TGTGCCATCAGTGAGCAGGGATTCTACAATGAGCAGTTCTTC
- | TRBD1 | TRBJ1-2 | TRBV7-9 | CASSFTGGLNYGYTF | TGTGCCAGCAGCTTTACAGGGGGCTTGAACTATGGCTACACCTTC
- | - | TRBJ1-2 | TRBV5-1 | CASSFDSLNYGYTF | TGCGCCAGCAGCTTCGACAGCCTAAACTATGGCTACACCTTC
- | - | TRBJ1-3 | TRBV19 | CASSIAEGFGNTIYF | TGTGCCAGTAGTATAGCCGAGGGTTTTGGAAACACCATATATTTT
- | TRBD2 | TRBJ2-1 | TRBV6-4 | CASSDLAGDNEQFF | TGTGCCAGCAGTGACTTAGCGGGGGACAATGAGCAGTTCTTC
- | - | TRBJ1-5 | TRBV27 | CASSPGQYSNQPQHF | TGTGCCAGCAGCCCAGGGCAGTATAGCAATCAGCCCCAGCATTTT
- | - | TRBJ2-1 | TRBV14 | CASSPLGPGNEQFF | TGTGCCAGCAGCCCCTTAGGTCCAGGCAATGAGCAGTTCTTC
- | - | TRBJ1-6 | TRBV7-9 | CASSLASGVNSPLHF | TGTGCCAGCAGCTTAGCGTCCGGGGTGAATTCACCCCTCCACTTT
- | - | TRBJ2-5 | TRBV5-4 | CASRSYGRVEETQYF | TGTGCCAGCAGGTCATATGGACGGGTGGAAGAGACCCAGTACTTC
- | - | TRBJ2-3 | TRBV7-7 | CASSVGRTDTQYF | TGTGCTAGCAGCGTCGGACGCACAGATACGCAGTATTTT
- | - | TRBJ1-4 | TRBV28 | CASSQGSATNEKLFF | TGTGCCAGCAGTCAGGGGAGTGCAACTAATGAAAAACTGTTTTTT
- | TRBD1 | TRBJ2-1 | TRBV5-1 | CASSSGTGRFEQFF | TGCGCCAGCAGCTCCGGGACAGGTCGTTTCGAGCAGTTCTTC
- | - | TRBJ2-7 | TRBV2 | CAINSPQDPYEQYF | TGTGCCATTAACAGCCCCCAGGACCCCTACGAGCAGTACTTC
- | - | TRBJ1-4 | TRBV6-5 | CASSPTTNEKLFF | TGTGCCAGCAGTCCTACAACTAATGAAAAACTGTTTTTT
- | - | TRBJ1-5 | TRBV10-2 | CASSAGVNQPQHF | TGCGCCAGCAGTGCCGGGGTCAATCAGCCCCAGCATTTT
- | TRBD1 | TRBJ1-1 | TRBV9 | CASSVQGGGNTEAFF | TGTGCCAGCAGCGTCCAGGGGGGTGGGAACACTGAAGCTTTCTTT
- | TRBD1 | TRBJ2-7 | TRBV23-1 | CASSTGQGHEQYF | TGCGCCAGCAGTACGGGACAGGGCCACGAGCAGTACTTC
- | - | TRBJ2-1 | TRBV18 | CASSPPRQGGVNEQFF | TGTGCCAGCTCACCACCAAGACAGGGCGGGGTCAATGAGCAGTTCTTC
- | - | TRBJ1-1 | TRBV14 | CASSQDSGIGFF | TGTGCCAGCAGCCAAGACTCCGGGATTGGTTTCTTT
- | - | TRBJ2-1 | TRBV20-1 | CSARGPNEQFF | TGCAGTGCTCGCGGACCTAATGAGCAGTTCTTC
- | - | TRBJ1-3 | TRBV21-1 | CASSKGSSGNTIYF | TGTGCCAGCAGCAAAGGGTCCTCTGGAAACACCATATATTTT
- | TRBD2 | TRBJ2-2 | TRBV6-1 | CASVRGGVTGELFF | TGTGCCAGCGTACGCGGGGGTGTGACCGGGGAGCTGTTTTTT
- | - | TRBJ2-2 | TRBV19 | CASSIGAGADTGELFF | TGTGCCAGTAGTATAGGCGCGGGGGCCGACACCGGGGAGCTGTTTTTT
- | - | TRBJ1-3 | TRBV5-6 | CASSPLRSRSGNTIYF | TGTGCCAGCAGCCCACTGAGGAGCCGCTCGGGAAACACCATATATTTT
- | TRBD2 | TRBJ2-7 | TRBV29-1 | CSVPPRTSGTLKSYEQYF | TGCAGCGTCCCCCCCCGGACTAGCGGCACACTCAAATCCTACGAGCAGTACTTC
- | - | TRBJ2-1 | TRBV19 | CASSIKSGAIGEQFF | TGTGCCAGTAGTATAAAGTCAGGGGCTATCGGTGAGCAGTTCTTC
- | - | TRBJ2-3 | TRBV15 | CATSRDRSKNTQYF | TGTGCCACCAGCAGAGATCGTAGCAAAAATACGCAGTATTTT
- | TRBD1 | TRBJ1-5 | TRBV19 | CASTLQRTGIQPQHF | TGTGCCAGTACCCTCCAGAGGACAGGGATTCAGCCCCAGCATTTT
- | - | TRBJ2-3 | TRBV6-6 | CASNGGAGTFTDTQYF | TGTGCCAGCAATGGGGGCGCGGGAACATTCACAGATACGCAGTATTTT
- | - | TRBJ1-2 | TRBV14 | CASSQVRVVQHYTF | TGTGCCAGCAGCCAAGTTCGAGTAGTGCAGCACTACACCTTC
- | - | TRBJ2-1 | TRBV18 | CASSPSSIENEQFF | TGTGCCAGCTCACCATCTTCTATTGAGAATGAGCAGTTCTTC
- | TRBD2 | TRBJ2-1 | TRBV14 | CASSPYSGLAGDEQFF | TGTGCCAGCAGCCCTTACTCGGGACTAGCGGGGGATGAGCAGTTCTTC
- | TRBD1 | TRBJ1-1 | TRBV6-5 | CASRKTGSSEAFF | TGTGCCAGCAGAAAGACAGGGTCGTCTGAAGCTTTCTTT
once | - | TRBJ1-2 | TRBV27 | CASSLTTARPLYGYTF | TGTGCCAGCAGTTTAACAACCGCCCGACCTCTTTATGGCTACACCTTC
- | - | TRBJ2-1 | TRBV7-8 | CASSLLGLTSYNEQFF | TGTGCCAGCAGCTTATTAGGATTAACCTCCTACAATGAGCAGTTCTTC
- | - | TRBJ2-7 | TRBV10-3 | CAISESSNGVYEQYF | TGTGCCATCAGTGAGTCGTCCAATGGAGTCTACGAGCAGTACTTC
few | - | TRBJ1-2 | TRBV7-2 | CASSRDGRDLSHGYTF | TGTGCCAGCAGTCGAGACGGTAGGGATCTAAGCCATGGCTACACCTTC
- | - | TRBJ1-1 | TRBV27 | CASRPRDLTEAFF | TGTGCCAGCAGGCCACGGGACCTCACTGAAGCTTTCTTT
- | - | TRBJ2-7 | TRBV6-1 | CASSEPGGSSPYEQYF | TGTGCCAGCAGTGAGCCCGGGGGATCCTCACCCTACGAGCAGTACTTC
- | - | TRBJ2-1 | TRBV5-5 | CASSASERTKQFF | TGTGCCAGCAGCGCGTCAGAACGTACCAAGCAGTTCTTC
- | - | TRBJ1-2 | TRBV23-1 | CASSHPASGYTF | TGCGCCAGCAGTCACCCAGCCAGTGGCTACACCTTC
- | - | TRBJ1-6 | TRBV6-5 | CASSLSEAYNSPLHF | TGTGCCAGCAGTTTATCGGAGGCTTATAATTCACCCCTCCACTTT
- | - | TRBJ2-2 | TRBV7-2 | CASSLGAGRNTGELFF | TGTGCCAGCAGCTTAGGTGCAGGGAGGAACACCGGGGAGCTGTTTTTT
- | - | TRBJ1-1 | TRBV27 | CASSPNLNTEAFF | TGTGCCAGCAGTCCTAACTTGAACACTGAAGCTTTCTTT
- | TRBD1 | TRBJ2-5 | TRBV7-9 | CASSLGQGETQYF | TGTGCCAGCAGCTTGGGACAGGGAGAGACCCAGTACTTC
- | - | TRBJ2-5 | TRBV28 | CASKGAIQETQYF | TGTGCCAGCAAAGGAGCGATACAAGAGACCCAGTACTTC
- | - | TRBJ2-5 | TRBV28 | CASSLGSVAGAQYF | TGTGCCAGCAGCTTGGGGAGTGTGGCAGGGGCCCAGTACTTC
- | - | TRBJ1-6 | TRBV19 | CASKLGVSSYNSPLHF | TGTGCCAGTAAACTCGGCGTCAGCTCCTATAATTCACCCCTCCACTTT